These 18 T cell receptor beta chains were all obtained from the same sample, sequenced in a study of T-cell memory formation after mild COVID-19. One entry per CDR3 protein, called by TCRdb with MiXCR from the 5' RACE reads. This sample has 300,000 to 400,000 distinct CDR3 sequences, with over 20% found just once. Source material: PBMCs or a T cell subset sorted from them (not recorded which). The receptors stem from an adult woman who had mild COVID-19 (a few samples of this study predate the infection). Cell type and time point are not known.

The J gene is TRBJ1-1, the V gene TRBV30; a possible D gene is TRBD1 (5 bases). V lost 2 bases and J lost 2, with 9 bases in between. This CDR3 is built from 13 residues. Germline-derived CDR1 and CDR2 are GTSNPN and SVGIG (reference sequence). The DNA of the CDR3 is TGTGCCTGGAGTAGGGGCCCAAACACTGAAGCTTTCTTT. Translation gives CAWSRGPNTEAFF.

This clonotype was recorded a few times. The chain links TRBV24-1 to TRBJ2-5; D possibly corresponds to TRBD1 (5 bases). CDR3 length: 14 residues. The germline V and J ends were trimmed by 4 bases and 4 bases, with 12 bases remaining between them. Germline V gives CDR1 KGHDR, CDR2 SFDVKD. The CDR3 here is CATSDTRTIETQYF. The CDR3 DNA sequence: TGTGCCACCAGTGACACAAGGACAATAGAGACCCAGTACTTC.

This sequence joins TRBV20-1 and TRBJ2-7; the D is unclear. This CDR3 comprises 14 residues. Trimming took off 0 bases at V and 2 bases at J, with 11 bases between the two ends. Germline CDR1 reads DFQATT; CDR2 reads SNEGSKA (reference sequence). CDR3 protein: CSAREQVTTYEQYF. CDR3 DNA: TGCAGTGCTAGAGAACAAGTCACCACCTACGAGCAGTACTTC.

The chain links TRBV6-6 to TRBJ2-5, with 8 bases matching TRBD2. The CDR3 extends over 13 amino acids. From germline, CDR1 is MNHNY and CDR2 SVGAGI (reference sequence). The V gene end was trimmed by 10 bases and the J gene end by 4 bases; junction bases not matched to a gene: 8. The chain's CDR3 is CATVDSGGETQYF. Here the CDR3 DNA reads TGTGCCACCGTGGACAGCGGGGGAGAGACCCAGTACTTC.

V is TRBV29-1 and J is TRBJ1-4; D is possibly TRBD1 (5 bases). This CDR3 is 13 amino acids long. Trimming stripped 2 bases from V and 8 bases from J, with 12 bases between. Germline V gene data show CDR1 as SQVTM and CDR2 as ANQGSEA. This CDR3 is CSVEQGNDEKLFF. CDR3 DNA sequence: TGCAGCGTTGAACAGGGAAACGACGAAAAACTGTTTTTT. The full variable domain, rest sourced from reference TRBV29-1 and TRBJ1-4, is SAVISQKPSRDICQRGTSLTIQCQVDSQVTMMFWYRQQPGQSLTLIATANQGSEATYESGFVIDKFPISRPNLTFSTLTVSNMSPEDSSIYLCSVEQGNDEKLFFGSGTQLSVL.

The gene calls are TRBV11-3 and TRBJ1-2; D uncertain. The CDR3 covers 13 residues. Trimming took off 3 bases at V and 6 bases at J, with 11 bases between the two ends. CDR1 is SGHNT and CDR2 is YENEEA in the germline V gene. For the CDR3, the DNA is TGTGCCAGCAGCTTGAGCTTAGGGAATGGCTACACCTTC. Translation: CASSLSLGNGYTF.

The chain recombines TRBV20-1 with TRBJ1-3, with D perhaps TRBD1 (5 bases). Deletions cut 6 bases from V and 4 bases from J, with 13 bases between. The CDR3 is 13 residues long. Germline CDR1 is DFQATT and CDR2 is SNEGSKA (reference sequence). The CDR3 region has the DNA TGCAGTGCGGGAGGGACCGTAGGAAACACCATATATTTT. Its translation: CSAGGTVGNTIYF.

The rearrangement links TRBV19 to TRBJ2-6; 7 bases agree with TRBD1. Germline-derived CDR1 and CDR2 are LNHDA and SQIVND (reference sequence). The length of the CDR3 is 14 residues. Losses at the gene ends were 6 bases for V and 4 bases for J; bases not matched to a gene: 3. The chain's CDR3 is CASRTGAGANVLTF. The CDR3 nucleotides read TGTGCCAGTAGAACAGGGGCCGGGGCCAACGTCCTGACTTTC.

This clonotype was seen only a few times. The genes are TRBV4-3 and TRBJ2-5; no firm D call. CDR3 length: 14 residues. The germline CDR1 and CDR2 sequences are LGHNA and YSLEER. With 3 bases removed from V and 4 bases from J, the gap between germline ends came to 12 bases. CDR3 sequence (DNA): TGCGCCAGCAGCCACCACTACTTAGGAGAGACCCAGTACTTC. Translation gives CASSHHYLGETQYF.

The chain combines TRBV2 with TRBJ1-1, with 10 bases matching TRBD1. V lost 4 bases and J lost 7; bases outside the gene matches: 6. Looked up from germline, CDR1 is SNHLY and CDR2 is FYNNEI. This CDR3 region has 14 residues. CDR3 nucleotides: TGTGCCAGCAGTGCGGACAGGGGGTATTATGAAGCTTTCTTT. Amino acid sequence: CASSADRGYYEAFF.

V usage is TRBV7-7 and J usage is TRBJ2-1; D not resolved. This CDR3 is 16 amino acids long. CDR1 is SSHAT and CDR2 is FNYEAQ in the germline V gene (reference sequence). V lost 1 base, J lost 4 bases, and 14 bases lay in between. DNA of the CDR3: TGTGCCAGCAGCTTAGGGTGGCAGGATCGTTACAATGAGCAGTTCTTC. This translates into CASSLGWQDRYNEQFF. Based on the CDR3 plus reference TRBV7-7 and TRBJ2-1, the full variable domain is GAGVSQSPRYKVTKRGQDVTLRCDPISSHATLYWYQQALGQGPEFLTYFNYEAQPDKSGLPSDRFSAERPEGSISTLTIQRTEQRDSAMYRCASSLGWQDRYNEQFFGPGTRLTVL.

The sample holds a few counts of this clonotype. V usage is TRBV3-1 and J usage is TRBJ1-2; no reliable D call. CDR1 and CDR2 from the germline V gene are LGHDT and YNNKEL (reference sequence). The CDR3 has 13 residues. Trimming shortened V by 0 bases and J by 6 bases, and 8 bases separated the two germline ends. The CDR3, as DNA: TGTGCCAGCAGCCAAGATCAGCGGAATGGCTACACCTTC. Translating it yields CASSQDQRNGYTF.

This clonotype was detected only a few times. The rearrangement links TRBV20-1 to TRBJ1-2; TRBD1 matches 7 bases. J lost 0 bases, V lost 6 bases, and 4 bases had no gene match. The V gene's germline CDR1 is DFQATT and CDR2 SNEGSKA (reference sequence). The CDR3 runs to 13 residues. CDR3 residues: CSAGGQANYGYTF. CDR3 nucleotide sequence: TGCAGTGCCGGTGGACAGGCTAACTATGGCTACACCTTC.

V and J are TRBV7-9 and TRBJ2-7; TRBD1 might be the D (6 bases). The CDR3 spans 13 residues. V dropped 2 bases and J dropped 5 bases, with 10 bases sitting between them. From germline, CDR1 is SEHNR and CDR2 FQNEAQ (reference sequence). The chain's CDR3 is CASSLRQVDEQYF. Here the CDR3 DNA reads TGTGCCAGCAGCTTACGACAGGTCGACGAGCAGTACTTC.

In this sample, this clonotype turned up a few times. This chain joins TRBV30 and TRBJ1-5, with 8 bases lining up with TRBD1. Per germline, CDR1 GTSNPN and CDR2 SVGIG (reference sequence). J was trimmed by 3 bases and V by 5 bases; bases with no gene match: 3. The CDR3 runs to 13 residues. CDR3 nucleotide sequence: TGTGCCTGGGGGACAGGCCACAATCAGCCCCAGCATTTT. Its translation is CAWGTGHNQPQHF.

This chain joins TRBV12-3 or TRBV12-4 and TRBJ2-7; D possibly corresponds to TRBD1 (5 bases). This CDR3 region has 14 residues. V shed 6 bases and J shed 3 bases, with 15 bases lying between them. The CDR3 nucleotides read TGTGCCAGCAGGGGGCCCCCCGATTTCTACGAGCAGTACTTC. Translating gives CASRGPPDFYEQYF.

This clonotype was observed a handful of times. The chain couples TRBV18 to TRBJ2-3; 8 nucleotides match TRBD2. This CDR3 has 16 amino acids. Germline values: CDR1 KGHSH, CDR2 LQKENI. V dropped 2 bases and J dropped 0; count of bases not matched to a gene: 4. The CDR3 sequence: CASSPTRGVSTDTQYF. In DNA, the CDR3 is TGTGCCAGCTCACCAACGCGGGGGGTTAGCACAGATACGCAGTATTTT.

This clonotype appeared a few times. The rearrangement uses TRBV30 and TRBJ2-7; D uncertain. There are 13 residues in the CDR3. The ends were cut back, 1 base at V and 0 bases at J, with 7 bases in the middle. Germline V gives CDR1 GTSNPN, CDR2 SVGIG (reference sequence). DNA for the CDR3: TGTGCCTGGAGTGGGCTGGGCTCCTACGAGCAGTACTTC. Translation: CAWSGLGSYEQYF. The full variable domain, with the rest looked up from reference TRBV30 and TRBJ2-7, is SQTIHQWPATLVQPVGSPLSLECTVEGTSNPNLYWYRQAAGRGLQLLFYSVGIGQISSEVPQNLSASRPQDRQFILSSKKLLLSDSGFYLCAWSGLGSYEQYFGPGTRLTVT.